Here is one TCR beta chain with its context. It has no known antigen specificity. No quality values exist for individual bases; no much larger clone is one base distant. Within the sample, other DNA sequences also encode this same CDR3. The data derive from a study of T cell responses to AZD1222 COVID-19 vaccine (dated by TCRdb to the early 2020s). Looking at the study overall: AZD1222 recipients given second doses at about 4 weeks or at about 12 weeks were pooled, since spike-specific TCR depth and breadth were not found to differ between the two schedules. Enrollment into the trials was organized by age into subgroups of 18-55, 56-69 and 70-plus years, and those subgroups contained roughly 150, 30 and 60 TCR-sequenced participants, respectively. TCR sequencing was performed for 233 trial participants, of whom 207 were given two doses of AZD1222 and approximately 26 were given two doses of MenACWY control vaccine.

The CDR3 regions of human TCRbeta chains were subjected to immunosequencing. Concerning the study's data processing: Repertoire TCRs were matched against a reference library of SARS-CoV-2-specific TCRs generated with the MIRA antigen-specificity platform. Breadth was defined as the fraction of unique TCRs that were SARS-CoV-2-associated, and depth was defined as the fraction of total T cells that were SARS-CoV-2-associated. Using the MIRA data, each spike-specific TCR was assigned both to the spike region to which the TCR was reactive and to a CD4 or CD8 class. Log10-transformed breadth and depth values were compared by one-way ANOVA with Sidak's multiple comparisons tests. TCRdb's version of the immuneACCESS table is confined to in-frame rearrangements and falls short of the full clone set. An unresolved V gene accounts for under half of the shortfall where checked; the remainder is of unknown origin. V and J calls and clone size follow that table, whereas D and trimming were derived from the DNA. Present in this sample are fewer than 120,000 clones, 85% to 95% of which were seen just once. The leading ten clones occupy roughly 7.8% of the sample.

What the study reported, not specific to this receptor: The vaccine-associated CD4 TCRs covered the entire spike protein, and the dominant responses fell in regions 160-218 and 743-854. Conclusions about previously exposed vaccinees were limited because only six AZD1222 recipients were SARS-CoV-2 seropositive at baseline. In the small 56-69-year group, the increase in depth fell short of significance, most likely because of low power. After two AZD1222 doses, spike-specific TCR breadth and depth were significantly higher than at day 0 and than in MenACWY recipients. No day 14 peak-response samples were available, so repertoires were characterized only after the peak T cell response. Most participants were white British and females outnumbered males, and the authors suggested that clonal diversity may have been underestimated. Nearly half of unique spike-specific TCRs reportedly recognized epitopes outside regions mutated in the B.1.351 and B.1.1.7 variants.

Here V drops 1 base and J drops 7 bases, and the junction holds 1 base not matched to any gene. Counted from cysteine to phenylalanine, this CDR3 has 14 amino acids. CDR3 DNA is the only sequence kept; it has 42 bases, read in frame from the first base. CDR1 and CDR2 are read off the germline V gene (reference sequence) as LNHNV and YYDKDF. In light of the paper, this sample's time point label describes: baseline before first vaccination. Samples from vaccinated people were obtained from the UK trials COV001 and COV002, which included a single-blind randomized controlled phase 2/3 trial of AZD1222 (ChAdOx1 nCoV-19) in healthy adults. For TCRbeta chain sequencing, PBMC samples were collected from trial participants at day 0 and at day 28 after the second dose.

In this chain, TRBV15 is recombined with TRBJ1-4, and 9 junction bases match TRBD1. Specimen: peripheral blood, collected on day 0 of AZD1222 vaccination. This sequence originates from an adult in good health. The nucleotides read TGTGCCACCAGCAGAGGACAGGGGGGTGAAAAACTGTTTTTT. Its protein is CATSRGQGGEKLFF.